The entry below describes one TCR beta chain. This CDR3 has 14 amino acids. Trimming stripped 6 bases from V and 2 bases from J, with 13 bases between. Looked up from germline, CDR1 is SQVTM and CDR2 is ANQGSEA. The data belong to a study of T cell changes during pregnancy in multiple sclerosis. Using immunoSEQ multiplex PCR, the repertoire was profiled, and TCRdb retains in-frame clones only, with some absent. This table has tens of thousands of clones, about 89% appearing once. The rearrangement joins TRBV29-1 to TRBJ1-4; D perhaps matches TRBD1 (5 bases). The sample in question was CD4+ T cells from peripheral blood mononuclear cells, obtained in the third trimester of pregnancy. The TCR sequence derives from a female donor in good health, enrolled as a control in a pregnancy study. The CDR3 DNA is TGCAGCGTCAACGGGGGGACTACTAATGAAAAACTGTTTTTT. As protein: CSVNGGTTNEKLFF.